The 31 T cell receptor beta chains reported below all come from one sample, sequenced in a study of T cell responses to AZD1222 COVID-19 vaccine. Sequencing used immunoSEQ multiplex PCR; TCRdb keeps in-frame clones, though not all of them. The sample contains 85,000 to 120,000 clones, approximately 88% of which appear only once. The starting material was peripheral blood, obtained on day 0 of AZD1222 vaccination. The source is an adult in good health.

The CDR3 here is CASSIRVALEDGYTF. CDR3 coding DNA: TGTGCCAGCAGCATCAGGGTAGCCCTTGAGGATGGCTACACCTTC. V gene TRBV7-2 combines with J gene TRBJ1-2; maybe TRBD1 (5 bases). The CDR3 spans 15 residues. With 5 bases removed from V and 6 bases from J, the gap between germline ends came to 19 bases. Germline CDR1 and CDR2: SGHTA and FQGNSA.

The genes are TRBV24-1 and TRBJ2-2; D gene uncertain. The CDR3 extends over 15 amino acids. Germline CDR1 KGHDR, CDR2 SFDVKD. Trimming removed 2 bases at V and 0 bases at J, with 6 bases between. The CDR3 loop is CATSDSRSNTGELFF. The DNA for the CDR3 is TGTGCCACCAGTGATTCGCGATCGAACACCGGGGAGCTGTTTTTT.

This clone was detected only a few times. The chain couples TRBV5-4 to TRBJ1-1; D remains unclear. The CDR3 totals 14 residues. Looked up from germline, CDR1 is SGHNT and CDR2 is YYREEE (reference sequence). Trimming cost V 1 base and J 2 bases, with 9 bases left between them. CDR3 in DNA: TGTGCCAGCAGCTTGAGGGAGGGCAACACTGAAGCTTTCTTT. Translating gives CASSLREGNTEAFF.

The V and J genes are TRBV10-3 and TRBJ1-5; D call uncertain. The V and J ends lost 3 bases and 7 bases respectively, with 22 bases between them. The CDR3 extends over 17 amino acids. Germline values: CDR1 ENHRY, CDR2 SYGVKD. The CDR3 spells CAISEINADIIRQPQHF. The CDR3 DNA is TGTGCCATCAGTGAAATAAATGCAGATATAATCCGGCAGCCCCAGCATTTT.

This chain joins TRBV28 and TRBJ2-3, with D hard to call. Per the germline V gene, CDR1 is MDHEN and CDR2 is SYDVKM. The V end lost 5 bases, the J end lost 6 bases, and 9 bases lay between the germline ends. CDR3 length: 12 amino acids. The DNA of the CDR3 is TGTGCCAGCAGTCCTCGACTCGATACGCAGTATTTT. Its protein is CASSPRLDTQYF.

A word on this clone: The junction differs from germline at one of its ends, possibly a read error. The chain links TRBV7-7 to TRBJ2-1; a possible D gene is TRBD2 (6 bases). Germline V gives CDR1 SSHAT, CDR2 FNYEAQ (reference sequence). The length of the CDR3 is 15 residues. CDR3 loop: CASSRQRVSYNEQFF. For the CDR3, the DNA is TGTGCTAGCAGCCGACAGCGGGTCTCCTACAATGAGCAGTTCTTC.

CDR3 DNA sequence: TGTGCCATCAGTGAGACGAGAACAGGGGGCTCTCTTGGGGAAAAACTGTTTTTT. This encodes CAISETRTGGSLGEKLFF. The chain carries TRBV10-3 and TRBJ1-4; 9 nucleotides line up with TRBD1. The J segment lost 8 bases and the V segment lost 2 bases, leaving 15 bases of the junction unmatched. The CDR3 loop spans 18 amino acids. Germline-derived CDR1 and CDR2 are ENHRY and SYGVKD.

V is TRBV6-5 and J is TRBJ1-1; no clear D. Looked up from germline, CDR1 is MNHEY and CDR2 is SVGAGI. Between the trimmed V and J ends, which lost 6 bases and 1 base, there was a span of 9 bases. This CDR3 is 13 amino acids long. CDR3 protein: CASSSATNTEAFF. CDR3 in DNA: TGTGCCAGCAGCTCAGCGACGAACACTGAAGCTTTCTTT.

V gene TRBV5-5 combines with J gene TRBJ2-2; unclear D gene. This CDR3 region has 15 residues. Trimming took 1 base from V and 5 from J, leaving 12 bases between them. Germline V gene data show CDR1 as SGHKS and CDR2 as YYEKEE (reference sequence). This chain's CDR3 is CASSLLGSGTGELFF. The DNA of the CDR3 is TGTGCCAGCAGCTTGCTTGGGTCTGGGACCGGGGAGCTGTTTTTT. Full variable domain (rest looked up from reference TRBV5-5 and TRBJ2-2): DAGVTQSPTHLIKTRGQQVTLRCSPISGHKSVSWYQQVLGQGPQFIFQYYEKEERGRGNFPDRFSARQFPNYSSELNVNALLLGDSALYLCASSLLGSGTGELFFGEGSRLTVL.

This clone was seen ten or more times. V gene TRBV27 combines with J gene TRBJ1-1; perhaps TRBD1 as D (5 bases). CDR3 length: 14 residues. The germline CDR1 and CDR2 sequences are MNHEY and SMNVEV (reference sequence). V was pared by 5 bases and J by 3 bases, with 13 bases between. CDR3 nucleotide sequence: TGTGCCAGCAGTAAGAGGACAAGAGACACTGAAGCTTTCTTT. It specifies CASSKRTRDTEAFF.

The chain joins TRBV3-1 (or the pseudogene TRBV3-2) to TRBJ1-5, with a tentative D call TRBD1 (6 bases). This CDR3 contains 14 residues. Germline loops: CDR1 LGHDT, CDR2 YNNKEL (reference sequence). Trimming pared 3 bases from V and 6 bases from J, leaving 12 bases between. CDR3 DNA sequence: TGTGCCAGCAGCCAGAGGGGGGCAGGTCAGCCCCAGCATTTT. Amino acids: CASSQRGAGQPQHF.

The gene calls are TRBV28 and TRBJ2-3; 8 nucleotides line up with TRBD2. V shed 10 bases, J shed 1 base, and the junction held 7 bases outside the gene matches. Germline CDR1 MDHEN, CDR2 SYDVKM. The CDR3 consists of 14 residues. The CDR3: CATQGAGGTDTQYF. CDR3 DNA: TGTGCCACCCAAGGAGCGGGAGGCACAGATACGCAGTATTTT.

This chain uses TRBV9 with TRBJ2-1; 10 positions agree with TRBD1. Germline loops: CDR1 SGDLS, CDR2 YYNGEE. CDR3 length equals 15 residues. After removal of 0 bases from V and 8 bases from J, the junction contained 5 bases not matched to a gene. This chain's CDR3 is CASSVGGTGEYEQFF. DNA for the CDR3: TGTGCCAGCAGCGTAGGAGGGACAGGGGAATATGAGCAGTTCTTC. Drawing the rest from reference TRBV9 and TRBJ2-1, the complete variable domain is DSGVTQTPKHLITATGQRVTLRCSPRSGDLSVYWYQQSLDQGLQFLIQYYNGEERAKGNILERFSAQQFPDLHSELNLSSLELGDSALYFCASSVGGTGEYEQFFGPGTRLTVL.

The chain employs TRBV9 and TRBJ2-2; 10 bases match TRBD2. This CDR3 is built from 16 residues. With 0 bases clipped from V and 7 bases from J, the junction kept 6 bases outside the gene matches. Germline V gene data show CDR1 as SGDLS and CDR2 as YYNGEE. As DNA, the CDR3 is TGTGCCAGCAGCGTAGATAGCGGGGGGACGGGCGGGGAGCTGTTTTTT. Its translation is CASSVDSGGTGGELFF.

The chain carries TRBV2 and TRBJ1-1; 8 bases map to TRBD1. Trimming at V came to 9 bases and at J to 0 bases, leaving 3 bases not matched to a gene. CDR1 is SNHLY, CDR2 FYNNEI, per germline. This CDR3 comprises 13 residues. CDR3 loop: CASGQGVNTEAFF. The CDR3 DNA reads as TGTGCCAGTGGACAGGGCGTGAACACTGAAGCTTTCTTT.

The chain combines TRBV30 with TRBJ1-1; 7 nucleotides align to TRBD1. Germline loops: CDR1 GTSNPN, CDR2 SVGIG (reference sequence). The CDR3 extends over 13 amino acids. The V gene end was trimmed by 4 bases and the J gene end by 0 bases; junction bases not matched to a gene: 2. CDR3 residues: CAWTGGLNTEAFF. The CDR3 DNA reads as TGTGCCTGGACAGGGGGACTGAACACTGAAGCTTTCTTT.

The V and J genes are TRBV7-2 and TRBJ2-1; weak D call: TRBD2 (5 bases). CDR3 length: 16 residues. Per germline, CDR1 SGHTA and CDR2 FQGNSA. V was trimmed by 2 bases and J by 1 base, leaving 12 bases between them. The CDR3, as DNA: TGTGCCAGCAGCTTATTACTGAGAGGGTCCTACAATGAGCAGTTCTTC. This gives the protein CASSLLLRGSYNEQFF.

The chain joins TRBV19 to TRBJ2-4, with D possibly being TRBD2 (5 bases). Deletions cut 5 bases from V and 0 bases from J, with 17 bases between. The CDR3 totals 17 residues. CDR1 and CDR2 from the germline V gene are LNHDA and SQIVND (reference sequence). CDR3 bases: TGTGCCAGTAGTCAGTTTGAAGGGAGTCTAGCCAAAAACATTCAGTACTTC. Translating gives CASSQFEGSLAKNIQYF. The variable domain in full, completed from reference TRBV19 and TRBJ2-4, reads DGGITQSPKYLFRKEGQNVTLSCEQNLNHDAMYWYRQDPGQGLRLIYYSQIVNDFQKGDIAEGYSVSREKKESFPLTVTSAQKNPTAFYLCASSQFEGSLAKNIQYFGAGTRLSVL.

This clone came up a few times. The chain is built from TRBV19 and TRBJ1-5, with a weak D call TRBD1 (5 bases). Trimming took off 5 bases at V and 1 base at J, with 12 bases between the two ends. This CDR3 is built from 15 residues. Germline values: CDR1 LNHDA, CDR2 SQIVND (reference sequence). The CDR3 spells CASSVDSPSNQPQHF. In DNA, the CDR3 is TGTGCCAGTAGTGTCGACAGCCCGAGCAATCAGCCCCAGCATTTT.

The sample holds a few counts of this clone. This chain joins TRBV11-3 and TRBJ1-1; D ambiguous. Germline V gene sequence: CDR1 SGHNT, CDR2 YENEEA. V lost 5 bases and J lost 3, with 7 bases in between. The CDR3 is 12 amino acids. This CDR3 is CASSLFDTEAFF. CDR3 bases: TGTGCCAGCAGCCTTTTTGACACTGAAGCTTTCTTT.

In DNA, the CDR3 is TGTGCCAGCAGCTTAGGGAGAAGTCCAGGGGAAGAGACCCAGTACTTC. It translates to CASSLGRSPGEETQYF. This chain uses TRBV11-2 with TRBJ2-5; tentative D call: TRBD1 (6 bases). CDR1 SGHAT and CDR2 FQNNGV come from the germline V gene. Trimming left V 1 base short and J 3 bases short, with 15 bases between. The CDR3 is made up of 16 amino acids.

In DNA form, the CDR3 reads TGTGCCAGCACCGCCGGGACAGCAAATCAGCCCCAGCATTTT. This gives the protein CASTAGTANQPQHF. The chain links TRBV6-5 to TRBJ1-5; TRBD1 aligns across 7 bases. The length of the CDR3 is 14 residues. The V segment lost 7 bases and the J segment 4 bases; nucleotides outside the gene matches: 7. Germline loops: CDR1 MNHEY, CDR2 SVGAGI.

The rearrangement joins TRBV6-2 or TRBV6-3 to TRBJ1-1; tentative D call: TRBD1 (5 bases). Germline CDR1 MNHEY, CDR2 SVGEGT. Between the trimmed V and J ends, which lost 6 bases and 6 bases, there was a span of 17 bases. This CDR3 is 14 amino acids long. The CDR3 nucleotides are TGTGCCAGCAGCCCGGGAGGGACGAAGGCTGAAGCTTTCTTT. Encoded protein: CASSPGGTKAEAFF.

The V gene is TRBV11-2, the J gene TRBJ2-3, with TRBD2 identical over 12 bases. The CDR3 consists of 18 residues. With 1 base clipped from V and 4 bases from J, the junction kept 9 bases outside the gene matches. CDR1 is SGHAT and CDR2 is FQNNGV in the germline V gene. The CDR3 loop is CASSLGILAGGVADTQYF. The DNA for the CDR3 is TGTGCCAGCAGCTTAGGTATTCTAGCGGGAGGGGTCGCAGATACGCAGTATTTT.

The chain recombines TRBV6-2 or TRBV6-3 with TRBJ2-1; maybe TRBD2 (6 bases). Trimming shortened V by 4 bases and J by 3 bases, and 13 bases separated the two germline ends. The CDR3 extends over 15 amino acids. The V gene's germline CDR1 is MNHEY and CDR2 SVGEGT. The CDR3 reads CASSWRVPLYNEQFF. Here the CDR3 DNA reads TGTGCCAGCAGTTGGAGGGTCCCCCTCTACAATGAGCAGTTCTTC.

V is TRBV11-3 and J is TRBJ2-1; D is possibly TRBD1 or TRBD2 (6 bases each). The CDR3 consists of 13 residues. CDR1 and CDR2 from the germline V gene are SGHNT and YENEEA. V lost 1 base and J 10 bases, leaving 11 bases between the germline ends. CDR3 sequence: CASSLVGGLEQFF. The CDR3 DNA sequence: TGTGCCAGCAGCTTAGTGGGGGGCCTGGAGCAGTTCTTC.

The DNA for the CDR3 is TGTGCCAGCAGCGTGGGCCTAGCGGGGGGGCAGTTCTTC. Translating it yields CASSVGLAGGQFF. The chain links TRBV7-2 to TRBJ2-1, with TRBD2 matching 11 bases. The J segment lost 12 bases and the V segment lost 5 bases, leaving 6 bases of the junction unmatched. The V gene's germline CDR1 is SGHTA and CDR2 FQGNSA. This CDR3 comprises 13 residues.

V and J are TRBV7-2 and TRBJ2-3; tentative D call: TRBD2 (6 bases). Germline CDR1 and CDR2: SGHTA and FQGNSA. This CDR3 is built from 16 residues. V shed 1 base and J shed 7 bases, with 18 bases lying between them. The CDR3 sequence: CASSLGGPSSVYTQYF. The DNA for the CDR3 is TGTGCCAGCAGCTTAGGGGGCCCCTCTAGCGTATATACGCAGTATTTT.

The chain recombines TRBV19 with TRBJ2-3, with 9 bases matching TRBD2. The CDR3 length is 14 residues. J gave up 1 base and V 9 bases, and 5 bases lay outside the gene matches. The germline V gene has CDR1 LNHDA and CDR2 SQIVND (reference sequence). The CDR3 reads CASRERGGTDTQYF. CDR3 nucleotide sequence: TGTGCCAGCCGGGAGCGGGGGGGCACAGATACGCAGTATTTT.

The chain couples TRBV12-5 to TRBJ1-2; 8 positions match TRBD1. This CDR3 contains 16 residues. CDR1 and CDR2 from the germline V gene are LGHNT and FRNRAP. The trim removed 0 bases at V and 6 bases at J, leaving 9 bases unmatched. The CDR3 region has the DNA TGTGCTAGTGGTTTGGTACCGAACAGGGGGGAAAATGGCTACACCTTC. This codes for CASGLVPNRGENGYTF.

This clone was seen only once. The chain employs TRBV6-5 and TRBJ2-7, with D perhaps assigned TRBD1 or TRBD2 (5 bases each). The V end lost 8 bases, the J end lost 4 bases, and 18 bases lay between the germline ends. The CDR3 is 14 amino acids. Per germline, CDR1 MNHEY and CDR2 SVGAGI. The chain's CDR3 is CASVGRFDDYEQYF. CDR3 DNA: TGTGCCAGCGTGGGACGATTTGACGATTACGAGCAGTACTTC.